This T cell receptor (beta chain) was recovered during a study of a mutant IDH1 vaccine in newly diagnosed glioma. Study-wide context: Patients' prior therapy spanned radiotherapy, temozolomide, or both; most underwent both. V12 came at week 35, V13 at week 47.

About this clone: The antigen is undetermined.

The sample's time point: week 35, safety follow-up. One vaccine dose held 300 ug of mutant IDH1 20-mer peptide and came with topical imiquimod. Vaccinations, eight in total, occurred in weeks 1, 3, 5, 7, 11, 15, 19, 23. Each donor presented with a new WHO grade 3 or 4 astrocytoma that tested IDH1-mutant and showed ATRX loss. CDR1 and CDR2 (germline): SGHTA, FQGNSA. The CDR3 totals 14 residues. The V and J ends lost 3 bases and 1 base respectively, with 10 bases between them. Only in-frame clones appear in the TCRdb table, and some are missing; sequencing was by immunoSEQ multiplex PCR. Of tens of thousands of clones in the sample, about 87% are singletons; the top ten hold 2% to 2.5%.

This specimen consisted of PBMCs, obtained from a glioma patient whose treatment included an IDH1 peptide vaccine. This receptor was taken from a man aged 30 to 45 with glioma. The chain is built from TRBV7-2 and TRBJ2-7, with D possibly being TRBD1 (5 bases). The CDR3 spells CASSFAQGSYEQYF. CDR3 nucleotide sequence: TGTGCCAGCAGCTTCGCCCAGGGATCCTACGAGCAGTACTTC.